What follows are 21 T cell receptor beta chains derived from one specimen sequenced in a study of shared clonotypes between healthy human individuals. Using immunoSEQ multiplex PCR, the repertoire was profiled, and TCRdb retains in-frame clones only, with some absent. The sample lists around 2,000,000 clones, about 95% occurring once. Naive CD8 cells comprised CD45RO-negative, CCR7-positively selected cells, excluding terminally differentiated effector memory CD45RA+ cells. Sequenced material: naive CD8+ T cells sorted from blood. The receptors originated from a young man in good health.

The chain carries TRBV30 and TRBJ2-1; 10 nucleotides align to TRBD2. This CDR3 is built from 16 residues. Germline V lookup: CDR1 GTSNPN, CDR2 SVGIG (reference sequence). The V gene end was trimmed by 1 base and the J gene end by 4 bases; junction bases not matched to a gene: 7. Written as DNA, the CDR3 is TGTGCCTGGAGTGGCCCCGAAGCGGGAGGGTACAATGAGCAGTTCTTC. It encodes CAWSGPEAGGYNEQFF. The variable domain in full, with the rest retrieved from reference TRBV30 and TRBJ2-1, is SQTIHQWPATLVQPVGSPLSLECTVEGTSNPNLYWYRQAAGRGLQLLFYSVGIGQISSEVPQNLSASRPQDRQFILSSKKLLLSDSGFYLCAWSGPEAGGYNEQFFGPGTRLTVL.

The V and J genes are TRBV4-3 and TRBJ1-2; D is perhaps TRBD1 (6 bases). Germline assignment: CDR1 LGHNA and CDR2 YSLEER. This CDR3 is built from 15 residues. Deletions cut 0 bases from V and 2 bases from J, with 10 bases between. Here the CDR3 DNA reads TGCGCCAGCAGCCAAGAGGGGGGCGCAAACTATGGCTACACCTTC. Protein sequence: CASSQEGGANYGYTF.

The V gene is TRBV6-1, the J gene TRBJ2-7; 7 bases match TRBD1. Germline CDR1 MNHNS, CDR2 SASEGT. This CDR3 has 17 amino acids. The J segment lost 0 bases and the V segment lost 1 base, leaving 9 bases of the junction unmatched. The CDR3 spells CASSEETPDRHSYEQYF. DNA of the CDR3: TGTGCCAGCAGTGAAGAGACCCCGGACAGGCACTCCTACGAGCAGTACTTC.

Comments on this clone: Other DNA variants within this sample encode the same CDR3. The chain uses TRBV5-8 and TRBJ1-5; 7 bases match TRBD1. This CDR3 has 13 residues. The trim removed 5 bases at V and 4 bases at J, leaving 3 bases unmatched. Germline V lookup: CDR1 SGHTS, CDR2 YDEGEE. The CDR3 region has the DNA TGTGCCAGCAGTCAGACAGGGAATCAGCCCCAGCATTTT. Translated: CASSQTGNQPQHF.

This sequence joins TRBV28 and TRBJ2-7, with no clear D. The length of the CDR3 is 13 residues. The germline gives CDR1 MDHEN, CDR2 SYDVKM. V lost 10 bases to trimming and J lost 4 bases, with 17 bases between them. In DNA form, the CDR3 reads TGTGCCATCCTGGGTGAAACGGATTACGAGCAGTACTTC. Translating it yields CAILGETDYEQYF.

This rearrangement joins TRBV13 to TRBJ2-7; D might be TRBD1 (5 bases). The V and J ends lost 5 bases and 5 bases respectively, with 10 bases between them. The CDR3 contains 12 residues. The V gene's germline CDR1 is PRHDT and CDR2 FYEKMQ (reference sequence). CDR3 coding DNA: TGTGCCAGCAGCCTACAGGTTAACGAGCAGTACTTC. This sequence encodes CASSLQVNEQYF.

The V gene is TRBV10-3, the J gene TRBJ2-7; D remains ambiguous. The CDR3 sequence is 14 residues long. CDR1 ENHRY and CDR2 SYGVKD come from the germline V gene. V lost 2 bases, J lost 5 bases, and 13 bases lay in between. CDR3 DNA sequence: TGTGCCATCAGTGAGCGGGTGTTAGACGACGAGCAGTACTTC. Translating gives CAISERVLDDEQYF.

V gene TRBV6-1 combines with J gene TRBJ2-3; TRBD2 matches at 9 bases. Germline CDR1 MNHNS, CDR2 SASEGT. V lost 3 bases, J lost 3 bases, and 10 bases stayed unmatched. The CDR3 totals 17 residues. This CDR3 is CASSDLLSGRLTDTQYF. The CDR3 DNA sequence: TGTGCCAGCAGTGACCTCCTTAGCGGGAGATTAACAGATACGCAGTATTTT.

The chain joins TRBV7-9 to TRBJ1-1; TRBD1 matches 7 bases. The CDR3 contains 13 residues. Germline CDR1 and CDR2: SEHNR and FQNEAQ (reference sequence). V shed 7 bases and J 5 bases; nucleotides not matched to a gene: 7. The CDR3: CASISGGETEAFF. The CDR3 DNA reads as TGTGCCAGCATCTCAGGGGGGGAAACTGAAGCTTTCTTT.

Worth noting for this clone: Distinct nucleotide sequences in the sample also encode this CDR3. The chain uses TRBV10-2 and TRBJ2-3; D is ambiguous. This CDR3 has 15 amino acids. The germline V gene encodes CDR1 WSHSY and CDR2 SAAADI. Trimming cost V 5 bases and J 0 bases, with 12 bases left between them. Here the CDR3 DNA reads TGCGCCAGCAGTCGGGTCACGACTAGCACAGATACGCAGTATTTT. Translated, it gives CASSRVTTSTDTQYF.

The CDR3: CASVGGYSYEQYF. The CDR3 DNA is TGTGCCAGCGTGGGGGGATACTCCTACGAGCAGTACTTC. The chain carries TRBV6-5 and TRBJ2-7; TRBD2 is a possible D gene (6 bases). The CDR3 has 13 amino acids. The V end lost 8 bases, the J end lost 0 bases, and 11 bases lay between the germline ends. Germline V gives CDR1 MNHEY, CDR2 SVGAGI.

CDR3 sequence (DNA): TGTGCCAGCAGTTACTCCTTCTACGAGCAGTACTTC. This sequence encodes CASSYSFYEQYF. The chain links TRBV6-6 to TRBJ2-7, with D unresolved. Trimming took off 0 bases at V and 3 bases at J, with 3 bases between the two ends. The CDR3 is made up of 12 amino acids. Per the germline V gene, CDR1 is MNHNY and CDR2 is SVGAGI (reference sequence).

As DNA, the CDR3 is TGTGCCAGCAGTCGGGACAGGGGAAACACCATATATTTT. Translating it yields CASSRDRGNTIYF. The chain joins TRBV6-5 to TRBJ1-3; 8 bases fit TRBD1. Germline V gene data show CDR1 as MNHEY and CDR2 as SVGAGI. Trimming cost V 5 bases and J 4 bases; bases outside gene matches: 1. The CDR3 spans 13 residues.

The chain couples TRBV27 to TRBJ2-7, with 10 positions matching TRBD1. Germline V gene sequence: CDR1 MNHEY, CDR2 SMNVEV (reference sequence). The CDR3 has 14 amino acids. The J segment lost 6 bases and the V segment lost 4 bases, leaving 6 bases of the junction unmatched. In nucleotides, the CDR3 is TGTGCCAGCAGTTCGACAGGGGGCTCATTCGAGCAGTACTTC. Amino acid sequence: CASSSTGGSFEQYF.

The V and J genes are TRBV6-1 and TRBJ1-1; 8 bases agree with TRBD1. This CDR3 is 18 amino acids long. The trim removed 0 bases at V and 1 base at J, leaving 10 bases unmatched. In germline, CDR1 is MNHNS, CDR2 SASEGT. CDR3 DNA: TGTGCCAGCAGTGAAGCCGTTGCAGGGGGCGTCTCGAACACTGAAGCTTTCTTT. Translating it yields CASSEAVAGGVSNTEAFF.

The CDR3 bases are TGTGCCAGCAGCTCCCCGCCGGACTATAGAAAAGAGACCCAGTACTTC. This translates into CASSSPPDYRKETQYF. This rearrangement joins TRBV7-9 to TRBJ2-5, with a tentative D call TRBD2 (6 bases). The CDR3 loop spans 16 amino acids. Trimming stripped 4 bases from V and 3 bases from J, with 18 bases between. Germline V CDR1 and CDR2: SEHNR, FQNEAQ (reference sequence).

The chain is built from TRBV10-3 and TRBJ2-3; 7 nucleotides align to TRBD2. Germline loops: CDR1 ENHRY, CDR2 SYGVKD. Trimming at V came to 10 bases and at J to 1 base, leaving 5 bases not matched to a gene. The CDR3 consists of 13 residues. The CDR3 region is CATLAVGTDTQYF. Here the CDR3 DNA reads TGTGCCACCCTAGCGGTGGGCACAGATACGCAGTATTTT.

This clone was picked up one time. The genes are TRBV6-1 and TRBJ1-5, with a tentative D call TRBD1 (5 bases). V lost 3 bases and J lost 2, with 14 bases in between. This CDR3 comprises 16 residues. Germline lookup yields CDR1 MNHNS and CDR2 SASEGT. The CDR3 nucleotides read TGTGCCAGCAGTGAGGGGATTGGAGGGGGCAATCAGCCCCAGCATTTT. This encodes CASSEGIGGGNQPQHF.

The chain recombines TRBV6-6 with TRBJ2-1; 10 bases are shared with TRBD2. CDR1 MNHNY and CDR2 SVGAGI come from the germline V gene (reference sequence). J gave up 8 bases and V 2 bases, and 6 bases lay outside the gene matches. The CDR3 length is 15 residues. This chain's CDR3 is CASSYEREGRYEQFF. The CDR3 DNA reads TGTGCCAGCAGTTACGAGCGGGAGGGTAGGTATGAGCAGTTCTTC.

This chain joins TRBV11-2 and TRBJ2-1; D is possibly TRBD2 (6 bases). The CDR3 contains 17 residues. Germline CDR1 SGHAT, CDR2 FQNNGV. V was clipped by 5 bases and J by 0 bases, with 17 bases between them. The CDR3 nucleotides read TGTGCCAGCAGCCTGTTAGCGGTATTAAGCTCCTACAATGAGCAGTTCTTC. This gives the protein CASSLLAVLSSYNEQFF.

The chain couples TRBV19 to TRBJ2-5; D ambiguous. V lost 6 bases and J 1 base, leaving 21 bases between the germline ends. This CDR3 region has 17 residues. The germline V gene encodes CDR1 LNHDA and CDR2 SQIVND (reference sequence). CDR3 sequence reads: CASRTTLFGSSQETQYF. The CDR3 DNA reads as TGTGCCAGTAGAACCACCCTTTTCGGCAGCTCCCAAGAGACCCAGTACTTC.